Shown below are 26 T cell receptor beta chains from a single sample sequenced in a study of beta chain features in type 1 diabetes (dated by TCRdb to the late 2010s). What the study reported, not specific to this receptor: Type 1 diabetes patients showed a moderate but significant shortening of TCRB CDR3 length in all four CD4+ subsets.

Receptor amplification or capture employed the immunoSEQ multiplex PCR assay. The High Capacity cDNA Reverse Transcription Kit was used to reverse transcribe all of the isolated RNA, meaning that expressed TCRB transcripts were what got sequenced. Imported from immuneACCESS, the table was reduced by TCRdb to in-frame sequences with V and J called. These copies leave out some clones; in studies compared against another copy, an unresolved V gene accounts for under half, and the cause of the remainder is not known. The sample table shows about 700,000 clones, and roughly 13% are seen once. The top ten clones comprise 0.02% to 0.025% of the sample. Their target antigens are unknown. Input material: naive CD4+ T cells from blood. In light of the paper, this sample's cell subset or site label describes: true naive CD4+ T cells. The source is a man between 18 and 35 years old with type 1 diabetes.

This clone was found a few times. CDR3 sequence: CARQDKHEKLFF. DNA of the CDR3: TGTGCCAGACAGGACAAGCATGAAAAACTGTTTTTT. The chain employs TRBV2 and TRBJ1-4; the D gene is possibly TRBD1 (5 bases). The CDR3 length is 12 residues. The V end lost 9 bases, the J end lost 6 bases, and 11 bases lay between the germline ends. Looked up from germline, CDR1 is SNHLY and CDR2 is FYNNEI.

The gene calls are TRBV2 and TRBJ2-1; D is possibly TRBD1 (6 bases). Looked up from germline, CDR1 is SNHLY and CDR2 is FYNNEI. This CDR3 comprises 13 residues. Deletions cut 7 bases from V and 5 bases from J, with 12 bases between. This CDR3 reads CASTADRNNEQFF. The CDR3 bases are TGTGCCAGCACCGCGGACAGAAACAATGAGCAGTTCTTC.

This chain connects TRBV4-1 to TRBJ2-7; D is undetermined. V was clipped by 0 bases and J by 5 bases, with 14 bases between them. The CDR3 has 15 residues. Per germline, CDR1 MGHRA and CDR2 YSYEKL. This CDR3 is CASSQEIRIIDEQYF. The CDR3 region has the DNA TGCGCCAGCAGCCAAGAAATTCGGATAATAGACGAGCAGTACTTC.

The gene calls are TRBV7-9 and TRBJ2-2; perhaps TRBD1 as D (5 bases). V gave up 5 bases and J gave up 3 bases, with 13 bases separating them. Germline V gene data show CDR1 as SEHNR and CDR2 as FQNEAQ (reference sequence). The CDR3 spans 15 residues. The CDR3 loop reads CASSLGHLDTGELFF. CDR3 nucleotides: TGTGCCAGCAGCCTCGGACATTTAGACACCGGGGAGCTGTTTTTT. Filled out from reference TRBV7-9 and TRBJ2-2, the complete variable domain reads DTGVSQNPRHKITKRGQNVTFRCDPISEHNRLYWYRQTLGQGPEFLTYFQNEAQLEKSRLLSDRFSAERPKGSFSTLEIQRTEQGDSAMYLCASSLGHLDTGELFFGEGSRLTVL.

This clone was seen more than once but under ten times. V is TRBV30 and J is TRBJ2-5, with TRBD1 as a possible D gene (6 bases). V gave up 2 bases and J gave up 5 bases, with 12 bases separating them. Germline V gene sequence: CDR1 GTSNPN, CDR2 SVGIG (reference sequence). This CDR3 region has 13 residues. The chain's CDR3 is CAWSFQGSETQYF. For the CDR3, the DNA is TGTGCCTGGAGTTTTCAGGGGTCGGAGACCCAGTACTTC.

This clone turned up a few times. J is TRBJ1-3 and V is TRBV9, with TRBD1 matching over 8 bases. This CDR3 has 15 amino acids. Losses at the gene ends were 3 bases for V and 10 bases for J; bases not matched to a gene: 12. Germline values: CDR1 SGDLS, CDR2 YYNGEE. The CDR3 spells CASSANIGTGGTIYF. The DNA for the CDR3 is TGTGCCAGCAGCGCTAATATAGGAACAGGGGGGACCATATATTTT.

The V call is TRBV4-1, the J call TRBJ1-2; the D is unclear. V gave up 0 bases and J gave up 1 base, with 6 bases separating them. The CDR3 totals 14 residues. CDR1 and CDR2 (germline): MGHRA, YSYEKL. Here the CDR3 reads CASSQERGNYGYTF. CDR3 DNA sequence: TGCGCCAGCAGCCAAGAGAGAGGTAACTATGGCTACACCTTC.

This clone turned up a few times. This chain's CDR3 is CASSLGAPGQRYEQYF. CDR3 DNA: TGCGCCAGCAGCTTGGGGGCCCCAGGACAGAGATACGAGCAGTACTTC. The chain carries TRBV5-1 and TRBJ2-7; maybe TRBD1 (6 bases). This CDR3 comprises 16 residues. V was cut by 0 bases and J by 4 bases, with 17 bases left in between. Per the germline V gene, CDR1 is SGHRS and CDR2 is YFSETQ.

This clone occurred a few times. The rearrangement links TRBV4-1 to TRBJ1-5; D gene unclear. Trimming cost V 0 bases and J 0 bases, with 12 bases left between them. The CDR3 length is 17 residues. The germline CDR1 and CDR2 sequences are MGHRA and YSYEKL. This CDR3 is CASSQDEAGYSNQPQHF. CDR3 nucleotides: TGCGCCAGCAGCCAAGATGAGGCAGGCTATAGCAATCAGCCCCAGCATTTT.

This clone turned up a few times. This chain joins TRBV21-1 and TRBJ2-7; the table's D call TRBD1 went unverified against the DNA. TRBV21-1 is classified as a pseudogene. The CDR3 is 15 residues long. The CDR3 here is CASSKAYRDSYEQYF. CDR3 bases: TGTGCCAGCAGCAAAGCGTACAGGGACTCCTACGAGCAGTACTTC.

This clone was seen more than once but under ten times. The rearrangement links TRBV7-9 to TRBJ2-3; D gene uncertain. CDR1 SEHNR and CDR2 FQNEAQ come from the germline V gene (reference sequence). CDR3 length equals 12 residues. V lost 3 bases and J lost 5, with 6 bases in between. The DNA for the CDR3 is TGTGCCAGCAGCTTCTCAGTAGATACGCAGTATTTT. It codes for CASSFSVDTQYF.

The CDR3 protein is CAISLAGQGNTEAFF. The CDR3 bases are TGTGCCATCAGTTTGGCGGGACAGGGGAACACTGAAGCTTTCTTT. This chain connects TRBV10-3 to TRBJ1-1, with TRBD1 identical over 9 bases. CDR1 is ENHRY and CDR2 is SYGVKD in the germline V gene. V dropped 5 bases and J dropped 1; count of bases not matched to a gene: 5. This CDR3 has 15 amino acids.

V gene TRBV7-3 combines with J gene TRBJ2-2; possibly TRBD1 for D (6 bases). This CDR3 has 15 amino acids. The germline V gene has CDR1 SGHTA and CDR2 FQGTGA. The V end was cut by 2 bases, the J end by 3 bases, with 10 bases between. The CDR3 loop is CASSLGRGDTGELFF. In DNA form, the CDR3 reads TGTGCCAGCAGCTTAGGCAGGGGAGACACCGGGGAGCTGTTTTTT.

This clone was seen a handful of times. The chain has TRBV29-1 and TRBJ2-5; tentative D call: TRBD2 (6 bases). With the DNA end fitting TRBJ2-7 better, the J assignment may be wrong. This CDR3 is built from 13 residues. The germline V gene has CDR1 SQVTM and CDR2 ANQGSEA. The CDR3 is CSVVRGSSYEQYF. CDR3 coding DNA: TGCAGCGTTGTACGGGGGAGCTCCTACGAGCAGTACTTC.

This clone turned up a few times. The chain uses TRBV5-1 and TRBJ2-7; D is possibly TRBD1 or TRBD2 (5 bases each). There are 15 residues in the CDR3. V lost 1 base and J 6 bases, leaving 17 bases between the germline ends. Per the germline V gene, CDR1 is SGHRS and CDR2 is YFSETQ. The CDR3 region is CASSLWVGSGTEQYF. Here the CDR3 DNA reads TGCGCCAGCAGCTTGTGGGTCGGTTCAGGGACCGAGCAGTACTTC.

This clone was seen only a few times. The gene calls are TRBV7-8 and TRBJ2-5; 9 nucleotides align to TRBD1. The germline gives CDR1 SGHVS, CDR2 FQNEAQ. CDR3 length: 16 amino acids. V lost 5 bases, J lost 2 bases, and 9 bases stayed unmatched. CDR3 amino acids: CASSTRQGELQETQYF. The CDR3 DNA sequence: TGTGCCAGCAGCACCCGACAGGGGGAACTTCAAGAGACCCAGTACTTC.

This clone has just a few counts. The same CDR3 arises from other DNA sequences in this sample as well. The J gene is TRBJ1-2, the V gene TRBV7-2; TRBD1 might be the D (5 bases). V dropped 3 bases and J dropped 2 bases, with 10 bases sitting between them. Germline CDR1 is SGHTA and CDR2 is FQGNSA. The CDR3 loop spans 14 amino acids. The CDR3 region is CASSFGTVNYGYTF. CDR3 DNA sequence: TGTGCCAGCAGCTTCGGGACGGTAAACTATGGCTACACCTTC.

This clone was observed a few times. This chain joins TRBV30 and TRBJ1-4; no firm D call. This CDR3 comprises 13 residues. Germline assignment: CDR1 GTSNPN and CDR2 SVGIG (reference sequence). The V end lost 4 bases, the J end lost 8 bases, and 14 bases lay between the germline ends. The CDR3 sequence is CAWTPIRHEKLFF. The CDR3 DNA follows: TGTGCCTGGACACCAATCAGGCACGAAAAACTGTTTTTT.

This clone was seen a few times. V and J are TRBV6-6 and TRBJ2-1, with TRBD1 matching over 7 bases. The CDR3 runs 15 residues. V shed 6 bases, J shed 1 base, and the junction held 6 bases outside the gene matches. CDR1 is MNHNY, CDR2 SVGAGI, per germline (reference sequence). This CDR3 is CASSPGTDSYNEQFF. CDR3 bases: TGTGCCAGCAGCCCCGGGACAGATTCCTACAATGAGCAGTTCTTC.

This clone was recorded many times. The sample holds other DNA sequences that translate to the same CDR3. The rearrangement links TRBV5-6 to TRBJ2-5; unclear D gene. CDR1 and CDR2 from the germline V gene are SGHDT and YYEEEE. This CDR3 is built from 11 residues. The V end was cut by 2 bases, the J end by 2 bases, with 1 base between. CDR3 in amino acids: CASSLQETQYF. CDR3 DNA: TGTGCCAGCAGCTTACAAGAGACCCAGTACTTC.

This clone was observed a handful of times. The genes are TRBV6-6 and TRBJ1-5; D uncertain. The length of the CDR3 is 14 residues. CDR1 and CDR2 from the germline V gene are MNHNY and SVGAGI (reference sequence). The ends were cut back, 6 bases at V and 0 bases at J, with 9 bases in the middle. As DNA, the CDR3 is TGTGCCAGCAGCCCACAAGTTAGCAATCAGCCCCAGCATTTT. It specifies CASSPQVSNQPQHF.

V and J are TRBV28 and TRBJ2-1; 11 positions agree with TRBD2. The J segment lost 4 bases and the V segment lost 8 bases, leaving 4 bases of the junction unmatched. The CDR3 consists of 14 residues. Germline V gene data show CDR1 as MDHEN and CDR2 as SYDVKM. CDR3 protein: CASLLAGAYNEQFF. The CDR3 DNA reads TGTGCCAGCCTACTAGCGGGGGCATACAATGAGCAGTTCTTC.

This clone was observed a handful of times. DNA for the CDR3: TGTGCCAGCAGTTTATCGAACCCCAATTCACCCCTCCACTTT. This encodes CASSLSNPNSPLHF. The J gene is TRBJ1-6, the V gene TRBV27; D is unclear. Trimming shortened V by 0 bases and J by 7 bases, and 7 bases separated the two germline ends. This CDR3 contains 14 residues. In germline, CDR1 is MNHEY, CDR2 SMNVEV (reference sequence).

This clone occurred a few times. V gene TRBV19 combines with J gene TRBJ2-5; possible D gene TRBD1, 5 bases. V was cut by 3 bases and J by 1 base, with 12 bases left in between. CDR1 LNHDA and CDR2 SQIVND come from the germline V gene (reference sequence). The CDR3 runs to 15 residues. This CDR3 reads CASSIWGRGQETQYF. CDR3 nucleotide sequence: TGTGCCAGTAGTATTTGGGGTAGGGGCCAAGAGACCCAGTACTTC.

The V gene is TRBV5-1, the J gene TRBJ2-1; D tentatively fits TRBD1 or TRBD2 (5 bases each). The length of the CDR3 is 15 residues. CDR1 and CDR2 (germline): SGHRS, YFSETQ. V lost 0 bases to trimming and J lost 12 bases, with 19 bases between them. The CDR3 region is CASSLAGWEPTGQFF. The CDR3 DNA sequence: TGCGCCAGCAGCTTGGCGGGGTGGGAGCCTACAGGGCAGTTCTTC.

In its sample, this clone was seen a few times. The chain joins TRBV7-2 to TRBJ1-1, with D uncertain. This CDR3 has 15 amino acids. Trimming pared 1 base from V and 5 bases from J, leaving 14 bases between. The germline gives CDR1 SGHTA, CDR2 FQGNSA. The CDR3 region has the DNA TGTGCCAGCAGCTTAGGACACTACATTGGTACTGAAGCTTTCTTT. Translating gives CASSLGHYIGTEAFF.